What follows are 25 T cell receptor beta chains derived from one specimen sequenced in a study of blood T cell repertoires in COVID-19. Sequencing used immunoSEQ multiplex PCR; TCRdb keeps in-frame clones, though not all of them. The sample carries approximately 62,000 clones, 75% to 90% recorded once. The specimen was peripheral blood. The receptors shown here come from an elderly man with acute or convalescent COVID-19.

This chain links TRBV12-3 or TRBV12-4 with TRBJ2-5, with D possibly TRBD2 on 6 matching bases. The CDR3 covers 13 residues. V lost 0 bases, J lost 5 bases, and 7 bases lay in between. CDR3 nucleotide sequence: TGTGCCAGCAGTTTAGCCCGGGAGGAGACCCAGTACTTC. Translated, it gives CASSLAREETQYF.

This chain links TRBV12-3 or TRBV12-4 with TRBJ1-2; 7 nucleotides match TRBD1. V gave up 6 bases and J gave up 7 bases; unmatched junction bases: 8. The CDR3 is made up of 13 amino acids. The CDR3 is CASRYDRERGYTF. DNA for the CDR3: TGTGCCAGCAGATACGACAGGGAACGTGGCTACACCTTC.

V is TRBV6-5 and J is TRBJ2-7, with D perhaps TRBD2 (5 bases). Trimming left V 6 bases short and J 3 bases short, with 12 bases between. CDR3 size: 13 residues. Germline CDR1 MNHEY, CDR2 SVGAGI. The CDR3 spells CASSRTGVYEQYF. The CDR3 DNA sequence: TGTGCCAGCAGCCGCACCGGGGTCTACGAGCAGTACTTC.

V and J are TRBV3-1 (or the pseudogene TRBV3-2) and TRBJ2-7; D perhaps matches TRBD2 (6 bases). Trimming pared 1 base from V and 3 bases from J, leaving 16 bases between. The germline V gene encodes CDR1 LGHDT and CDR2 YNNKEL (reference sequence). This CDR3 has 16 residues. The CDR3 DNA is TGTGCCAGCAGCCAAGTGGGGGGTGGCAGGCTCTACGAGCAGTACTTC. Residues: CASSQVGGGRLYEQYF.

A few counts support this clone. The CDR3 loop reads CASSLAGVAEAFF. The CDR3 DNA reads as TGTGCCAGCAGCTTAGCGGGAGTCGCTGAAGCTTTCTTT. This sequence joins TRBV11-3 and TRBJ1-1, with D hard to call. The CDR3 sequence is 13 residues long. Germline V lookup: CDR1 SGHNT, CDR2 YENEEA. V lost 1 base and J 6 bases, leaving 9 bases between the germline ends.

V and J are TRBV6-1 and TRBJ1-6; no definite D call. The CDR3 runs 13 residues. Germline values: CDR1 MNHNS, CDR2 SASEGT. The V and J ends lost 2 bases and 16 bases respectively, with 15 bases between them. DNA of the CDR3: TGTGCCAGCAGTGAAAGGCAGGCCGACCGACTCCACTTT. Its protein product is CASSERQADRLHF.

In this sample, this clone turned up once. The chain is built from TRBV4-1 and TRBJ1-2; no clear D. CDR1 and CDR2 (germline): MGHRA, YSYEKL. The CDR3 totals 12 residues. V lost 0 bases, J lost 8 bases, and 7 bases lay in between. As DNA, the CDR3 is TGCGCCAGCAGCCAAGATCGAGCGGGCTACACCTTC. Its protein is CASSQDRAGYTF.

The V call is TRBV23-1, the J call TRBJ2-1; D perhaps matches TRBD2 (5 bases). TRBV23-1 falls under the ORF class, with uncertain function. V was trimmed by 0 bases and J by 0 bases, leaving 15 bases between them. The CDR3 runs to 18 residues. For the CDR3, the DNA is TGCGCCAGCAGTCAATCGAGGCCCCCGGGGTTCTCCTACAATGAGCAGTTCTTC. This translates into CASSQSRPPGFSYNEQFF.

This sequence joins TRBV5-1 and TRBJ1-1; tentative D call: TRBD1 (6 bases). V was pared by 4 bases and J by 2 bases, with 12 bases between. This CDR3 has 14 residues. Looked up from germline, CDR1 is SGHRS and CDR2 is YFSETQ. CDR3 region: CASSNLDRNTEAFF. CDR3 nucleotide sequence: TGCGCCAGCAGCAACTTGGACAGAAACACTGAAGCTTTCTTT.

The chain combines TRBV2 with TRBJ1-1; perhaps TRBD1 as D (5 bases). Germline CDR1 reads SNHLY; CDR2 reads FYNNEI. The V end was cut by 2 bases, the J end by 7 bases, with 14 bases between. CDR3 length: 14 amino acids. The DNA of the CDR3 is TGTGCCAGCAGTGAACAGGGAGGAATTCTTGAAGCTTTCTTT. It translates to CASSEQGGILEAFF.

This clone came up once. The chain is built from TRBV5-1 and TRBJ1-1; unclear D gene. Trimming took 0 bases from V and 1 from J, leaving 10 bases between them. The CDR3 loop spans 15 amino acids. Germline CDR1 reads SGHRS; CDR2 reads YFSETQ. CDR3 loop: CASSLATSTNTEAFF. For the CDR3, the DNA is TGCGCCAGCAGCTTGGCGACATCAACGAACACTGAAGCTTTCTTT.

The V gene is TRBV9, the J gene TRBJ2-3; 10 bases are shared with TRBD1. The trim removed 4 bases at V and 6 bases at J, leaving 11 bases unmatched. The CDR3 sequence is 16 residues long. The germline V gene encodes CDR1 SGDLS and CDR2 YYNGEE. Written as DNA, the CDR3 is TGTGCCAGCAGCCCGAGGGACAGGGGTGGTTTCGATACGCAGTATTTT. It encodes CASSPRDRGGFDTQYF.

In this sample, this clone turned up a few times. The rearrangement joins TRBV6-5 to TRBJ1-2, with TRBD1 matching over 7 bases. Trimming at V came to 6 bases and at J to 6 bases, leaving 4 bases not matched to a gene. Germline V gives CDR1 MNHEY, CDR2 SVGAGI. CDR3 length: 12 amino acids. The DNA of the CDR3 is TGTGCCAGCAGAGACAGGGAAAATGGCTACACCTTC. This sequence encodes CASRDRENGYTF.

The chain is built from TRBV5-6 and TRBJ1-5; 7 bases fit TRBD1. V lost 2 bases, J lost 0 bases, and 8 bases stayed unmatched. This CDR3 comprises 17 residues. Looked up from germline, CDR1 is SGHDT and CDR2 is YYEEEE. In DNA form, the CDR3 reads TGTGCCAGCAGCTTCCACAGGGGATTGAGTAGCAATCAGCCCCAGCATTTT. As protein: CASSFHRGLSSNQPQHF.

The chain uses TRBV9 and TRBJ1-2, with TRBD1 identical over 9 bases. V gave up 4 bases and J gave up 2 bases; unmatched junction bases: 15. The CDR3 has 18 amino acids. CDR1 SGDLS and CDR2 YYNGEE come from the germline V gene. The CDR3 nucleotides read TGTGCCAGCAGCCTAATCCGGGACAGGGAACGGGGCAACTATGGCTACACCTTC. Translated: CASSLIRDRERGNYGYTF.

The J gene is TRBJ1-1, the V gene TRBV9, with D possibly being TRBD1 (6 bases). This CDR3 has 16 amino acids. Germline V lookup: CDR1 SGDLS, CDR2 YYNGEE. V was pared by 3 bases and J by 3 bases, with 18 bases between. This CDR3 is CASSAQGNLLDTEAFF. The CDR3 DNA reads TGTGCCAGCAGCGCCCAGGGGAATTTGTTGGACACTGAAGCTTTCTTT.

This clone was seen more than once but under ten times. This chain uses TRBV7-9 with TRBJ1-1, with 7 bases matching TRBD1. With V trimmed by 5 bases and J by 5 bases, 11 bases remained unmatched. The CDR3 sequence is 15 residues long. The germline gives CDR1 SEHNR, CDR2 FQNEAQ (reference sequence). The CDR3 region has the DNA TGTGCCAGCAGCAAGCGTGGGACAGTCGGGACTGAAGCTTTCTTT. Its protein product is CASSKRGTVGTEAFF.

V and J are TRBV5-1 and TRBJ1-1; no clear D. Germline lookup yields CDR1 SGHRS and CDR2 YFSETQ. V was pared by 2 bases and J by 2 bases, with 16 bases between. The CDR3 length is 16 residues. CDR3 DNA sequence: TGCGCCAGCAGCTTCCGGGGAGATCCGGACAACACTGAAGCTTTCTTT. This gives the protein CASSFRGDPDNTEAFF.

This clone was recorded only once. The genes are TRBV2 and TRBJ2-7; the match to TRBD2 covers 8 bases. Germline loops: CDR1 SNHLY, CDR2 FYNNEI. This CDR3 is 13 amino acids long. The junction had 7 bases not matched to a gene; V was cut back by 6 bases and J by 6 bases. CDR3: CASRVDREGEQYF. CDR3 coding DNA: TGTGCCAGCAGAGTAGACCGGGAGGGCGAGCAGTACTTC.

This chain connects TRBV4-1 to TRBJ1-2, with TRBD1 matching over 9 bases. V dropped 0 bases and J dropped 5; count of bases not matched to a gene: 1. CDR3 size: 14 residues. CDR1 is MGHRA and CDR2 is YSYEKL in the germline V gene. For the CDR3, the DNA is TGCGCCAGCAGCCAAGACGGACAGGGGTATGGCTACACCTTC. Translating gives CASSQDGQGYGYTF.

This rearrangement joins TRBV5-1 to TRBJ2-3; possibly TRBD1 for D (6 bases). Germline CDR1 reads SGHRS; CDR2 reads YFSETQ. Trimming pared 2 bases from V and 0 bases from J, leaving 16 bases between. The CDR3 covers 17 residues. The CDR3 DNA reads TGCGCCAGCAGCTTAATCCCTGACAGGACCAGCACAGATACGCAGTATTTT. Amino acid sequence: CASSLIPDRTSTDTQYF.

The chain has TRBV4-2 and TRBJ2-7; TRBD1 might be the D (6 bases). The length of the CDR3 is 17 residues. CDR1 is LGHNA and CDR2 is YNFKEQ in the germline V gene. Trimming removed 1 base from V and 0 bases from J, with 16 bases in between. CDR3 amino acids: CASSQGGYRENSYEQYF. CDR3 DNA sequence: TGTGCCAGCAGCCAAGGGGGGTACAGGGAGAACTCCTACGAGCAGTACTTC.

This clone has a single count. The chain has TRBV29-1 and TRBJ2-2, with TRBD1 matching 9 bases. In germline, CDR1 is SQVTM, CDR2 ANQGSEA. J was trimmed by 0 bases and V by 7 bases; bases with no gene match: 3. The CDR3 runs to 14 residues. The CDR3 here is CSGGTGSNTGELFF. CDR3 DNA: TGCAGCGGCGGGACAGGGTCGAACACCGGGGAGCTGTTTTTT.

This clone was seen a few times. The chain is built from TRBV13 and TRBJ1-6; TRBD1 aligns across 9 bases. V gave up 6 bases and J gave up 2 bases; unmatched junction bases: 8. This CDR3 is built from 17 residues. Per germline, CDR1 PRHDT and CDR2 FYEKMQ (reference sequence). The chain's CDR3 is CASREGQGGAYNSPLHF. CDR3 nucleotide sequence: TGTGCCAGCAGAGAGGGACAGGGTGGCGCCTATAATTCACCCCTCCACTTT.

The V and J genes are TRBV7-3 and TRBJ1-2; weak D call: TRBD1 (5 bases). V was cut by 2 bases and J by 5 bases, with 9 bases left in between. Germline V gene data show CDR1 as SGHTA and CDR2 as FQGTGA. The CDR3 has 13 amino acids. The DNA of the CDR3 is TGTGCCAGCAGCTTAGGGGGGAAATATGGCTACACCTTC. This gives the protein CASSLGGKYGYTF. The full variable domain, completed using reference TRBV7-3 and TRBJ1-2, is GAGVSQTPSNKVTEKGKYVELRCDPISGHTALYWYRQSLGQGPEFLIYFQGTGAADDSGLPNDRFFAVRPEGSVSTLKIQRTERGDSAVYLCASSLGGKYGYTFGSGTRLTVV.